This TCR beta chain is from a study of cytotoxic CD8 clonotypes in ibrutinib-treated CLL. Study context: There were, on average, around 260,000 productive templates and 94,082 productive rearrangements per sample.

Study results and limitations: An increase in clonality occurred at ibrutinib response, followed by a return toward baseline at progression. Circulating CD8+ T-cell counts were tracked by baseline clonality, which exceeded that of age-matched healthy donors.

V lost 2 bases and J lost 3; bases outside the gene matches: 15. Germline V lookup: CDR1 SGHKS, CDR2 YYEKEE (reference sequence). The CDR3 runs 18 residues. Profiled with immunoSEQ multiplex PCR; TCRdb holds only in-frame clones, not every one. The sample records about 34,000 clones, around 70% being singletons. On this clone itself: No antigen is known for it.

V usage is TRBV5-5 and J usage is TRBJ1-1; 8 bases are a match to TRBD1. The source was PBMCs, collected before ibrutinib treatment. The TCR sequence derives from a human donor with chronic lymphocytic leukemia. The CDR3 sequence: CASSFGRWLGDRYTEAFF. For the CDR3, the DNA is TGTGCCAGCAGCTTTGGACGTTGGCTGGGGGACAGGTACACTGAAGCTTTCTTT.